Below are 10 T cell receptor beta chains sequenced from a single sample in a study of Ad26.COV2.S vaccination and SARS-CoV-2 variants (dated by TCRdb to the early 2020s). The sample's treatment or condition label is to be understood as: 15 to 20 received Ad26.COV2.S at low or high dose, single or two shots; 5 received placebo; per-sample allocation not given. For vaccine and placebo recipients, repertoires were sequenced using samples collected on day 63 after the first injection. The library was produced with the immunoSEQ multiplex PCR assay. In TCRdb, the immuneACCESS table is reduced to in-frame sequences with V and J assigned. These tables do not hold every clone; where another copy was compared, an unresolved V gene accounts for under half, and the others remain unexplained. This sample holds 440,000 or so clones; about 88% were observed only once. The ten largest clones take up 1.7% of the sample.

Material: peripheral blood, obtained in a trial of Ad26.COV2.S vaccine versus placebo. The source is a person between 18 and 59 years old who received the Ad26.COV2.S COVID-19 vaccine or a placebo.

This chain joins TRBV18 and TRBJ1-1; 12 nucleotides line up with TRBD1. CDR1 and CDR2 from the germline V gene are KGHSH and LQKENI. The CDR3 is 17 residues long. After removal of 0 bases from V and 5 bases from J, the junction contained 7 bases not matched to a gene. CDR3 residues: CASSPPGTGGAETEAFF. The CDR3 DNA reads TGTGCCAGCTCACCACCCGGGACAGGGGGCGCGGAAACTGAAGCTTTCTTT.

The chain employs TRBV7-8 and TRBJ2-1, with 10 bases fitting TRBD2. The CDR3 is 16 residues long. Germline CDR1 and CDR2: SGHVS and FQNEAQ. V lost 5 bases and J lost 10; bases outside the gene matches: 14. In DNA, the CDR3 is TGTGCCAGCAGCGCACGAACTAGCGGGATAACCCGCGAGCAGTTCTTC. This codes for CASSARTSGITREQFF.

The chain carries TRBV10-3 and TRBJ1-3; D gene ambiguous. Looked up from germline, CDR1 is ENHRY and CDR2 is SYGVKD. This CDR3 region has 12 residues. Trimming left V 6 bases short and J 4 bases short, with 7 bases between. The CDR3 DNA follows: TGTGCCATCAGAGATACCGGAAACACCATATATTTT. It translates to CAIRDTGNTIYF.

The rearrangement joins TRBV27 to TRBJ2-3; no clear D. Trimming took 2 bases from V and 0 from J, leaving 6 bases between them. The CDR3 runs 14 residues. CDR1 MNHEY and CDR2 SMNVEV come from the germline V gene (reference sequence). CDR3 region: CASSLKESTDTQYF. CDR3 nucleotide sequence: TGTGCCAGCAGTTTAAAGGAGAGCACAGATACGCAGTATTTT.

The chain uses TRBV19 and TRBJ2-2; D is unresolved. Germline V gene sequence: CDR1 LNHDA, CDR2 SQIVND (reference sequence). The CDR3 consists of 14 residues. The V end was cut by 7 bases, the J end by 0 bases, with 9 bases between. The CDR3: CASTQPPNTGELFF. In DNA form, the CDR3 reads TGTGCCAGTACACAGCCCCCGAACACCGGGGAGCTGTTTTTT.

The rearrangement joins TRBV5-8 to TRBJ1-5, with 11 nucleotides matching TRBD1. The CDR3 spans 16 residues. The germline V gene encodes CDR1 SGHTS and CDR2 YDEGEE. J was trimmed by 3 bases and V by 3 bases; bases with no gene match: 5. Written as DNA, the CDR3 is TGTGCCAGCAGCTCAGGGACAGGGGGTCCCAATCAGCCCCAGCATTTT. It codes for CASSSGTGGPNQPQHF.

The chain carries TRBV9 and TRBJ1-6; D remains unclear. Germline V gene lookup returns CDR1 SGDLS and CDR2 YYNGEE. Trimming removed 4 bases at V and 6 bases at J, with 11 bases between. The CDR3 runs to 14 residues. CDR3 nucleotide sequence: TGTGCCAGCAGCCCCTCGGGCTCTAATTCACCCCTCCACTTT. Its protein product is CASSPSGSNSPLHF.

The J gene is TRBJ2-3, the V gene TRBV5-1; D not certain. The CDR3 has 13 amino acids. CDR1 is SGHRS, CDR2 YFSETQ, per germline. V was clipped by 4 bases and J by 6 bases, with 12 bases between them. CDR3 in amino acids: CASSTARGDTQYF. CDR3 bases: TGCGCCAGCAGCACTGCCCGTGGGGATACGCAGTATTTT.

This clone has a single count. The J gene is TRBJ1-2, the V gene TRBV21-1. TRBV21-1 constitutes a pseudogene. This CDR3 is 12 amino acids long. The CDR3 DNA reads as TGTGCCAGCAGCAAAGCGGACGTAGGCTACACCTTC. The encoded protein is CASSKADVGYTF.

V and J are TRBV9 and TRBJ1-3, with a tentative D call TRBD1 (5 bases). CDR1 and CDR2 from the germline V gene are SGDLS and YYNGEE. Deletions cut 4 bases from V and 5 bases from J, with 16 bases between. The CDR3 has 15 amino acids. The CDR3 DNA is TGTGCCAGCAGCAAACAGACAGCCCTGCGAAACACCATATATTTT. Translated, it gives CASSKQTALRNTIYF.